This TCR beta chain was sequenced during a study of T cell responses to AZD1222 COVID-19 vaccine. Data came from immunoSEQ multiplex PCR; TCRdb stores just in-frame clones and leaves some out. This table has 110,000 to 150,000 clones, more than 70% appearing once. As regards this clone: No antigen is known for it.

Study results and caveats: Donors in the cohort were predominantly white British and more often female, and clonal diversity was possibly underestimated. It was only 6 or 7 AZD1222 recipients who were seropositive at baseline. Compared with day 0, the breadth and depth of the Spike-specific TCR repertoire rose significantly after two doses of AZD1222.

The sample consisted of peripheral blood, taken 28 days after the second AZD1222 dose. This sequence was found in an adult who received the AZD1222 COVID-19 vaccine.

The CDR3: CASSVLDTGELFF. CDR3 sequence (DNA): TGTGCCAGCAGCGTCTTGGACACCGGGGAGCTGTTTTTT. J is TRBJ2-2 and V is TRBV9; no clear D gene. The CDR3 loop spans 13 amino acids. The V gene lost 2 bases and the J gene lost 3 bases, with 5 bases spanning the gap. Germline V gene sequence: CDR1 SGDLS, CDR2 YYNGEE.